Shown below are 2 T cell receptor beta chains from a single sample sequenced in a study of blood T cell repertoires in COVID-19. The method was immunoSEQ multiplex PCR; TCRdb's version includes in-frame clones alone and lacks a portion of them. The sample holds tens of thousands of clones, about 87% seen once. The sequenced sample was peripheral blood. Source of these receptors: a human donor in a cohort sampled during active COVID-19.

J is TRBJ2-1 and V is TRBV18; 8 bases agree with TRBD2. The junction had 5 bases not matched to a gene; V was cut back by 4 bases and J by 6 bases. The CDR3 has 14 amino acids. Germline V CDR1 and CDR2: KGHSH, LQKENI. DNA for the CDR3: TGTGCCAGCTCACTCAGGGGACTAGGCAATGAGCAGTTCTTC. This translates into CASSLRGLGNEQFF.

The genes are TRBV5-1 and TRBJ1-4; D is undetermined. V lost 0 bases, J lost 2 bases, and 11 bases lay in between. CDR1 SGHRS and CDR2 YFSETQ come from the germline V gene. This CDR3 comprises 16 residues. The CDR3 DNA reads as TGCGCCAGCAGCTTGGCAGCGGCGGCCACTAATGAAAAACTGTTTTTT. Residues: CASSLAAAATNEKLFF.